These T cell receptor beta chains were read from a single sample in a study of identical twins. Each CDR3 protein is one row after TCRdb ran MiXCR on the 5' RACE reads. The repertoire has around 340,000 distinct CDR3 sequences, about 9% of them found once; the top ten carry 7.5% to 9.5%. The material sequenced was naive T cells sorted from blood. These receptor sequences come from a woman aged 50 to 60 in good health. Both conserved end residues are part of each CDR3. D genes are given only for firm matches. Size is omitted from some rows. Given values are once, few, many or a class for expanded clones.

J gene: TRBJ2-1; V gene: TRBV20-1; D gene: TRBD2; CDR3 length: 16; clone size: many; CDR3 DNA: TGCAGTGCTAGAGCGAGCGGGAGACGGTCCCTCAATGAGCAGTTCTTC; CDR3 protein: CSARASGRRSLNEQFF
J gene: TRBJ2-7; V gene: TRBV28; D gene: TRBD1; CDR3 length: 13; clone size: NA; CDR3 DNA: TGTGCCAGCAGTGACCGGGACAGGCAGTCGGGGTACTTC; CDR3 protein: CASSDRDRQSGYF
J gene: TRBJ2-1; V gene: TRBV6-5; D gene: TRBD1; CDR3 length: 14; clone size: NA; CDR3 DNA: TGTGCCAGCAGTCAACAGGGGCGTAGGAATGAGCAGTTCTTC; CDR3 protein: CASSQQGRRNEQFF
J gene: TRBJ2-2; V gene: TRBV10-3; D gene: NA; CDR3 length: 12; clone size: few; CDR3 DNA: TGTGCCATCGGGCCAAGCACCGGGGAGCTGTTTTTT; CDR3 protein: CAIGPSTGELFF
J gene: TRBJ2-3; V gene: TRBV30; D gene: TRBD1; CDR3 length: 14; clone size: many; CDR3 DNA: TGTGCCTGGACAAGAACAGGGGCGGGAGATACGCAGTATTTT; CDR3 protein: CAWTRTGAGDTQYF
J gene: TRBJ2-3; V gene: TRBV20-1; D gene: TRBD2; CDR3 length: 14; clone size: few; CDR3 DNA: TGCAGTGCTAGGAGAGCGGGAGTGGGAGATACGCAGTATTTT; CDR3 protein: CSARRAGVGDTQYF
J gene: TRBJ1-2; V gene: TRBV24-1; D gene: TRBD1; CDR3 length: 17; clone size: many; CDR3 DNA: TGTGCCACCAGTGACCCCGGACAGGGTGAAGGGAACTATGGCTACACCTTC; CDR3 protein: CATSDPGQGEGNYGYTF
J gene: TRBJ2-1; V gene: TRBV5-1; D gene: NA; CDR3 length: 12; clone size: many; CDR3 DNA: TGCGCCAGCAGCTTCCCGGAAGGGGAGATGATCTTC; CDR3 protein: CASSFPEGEMIF
J gene: TRBJ2-1; V gene: TRBV12-5; D gene: TRBD1; CDR3 length: 13; clone size: many; CDR3 DNA: TGTGCTAGTGGTTTGGTCAGACAGGGAATACGGTTCTTC; CDR3 protein: CASGLVRQGIRFF
J gene: TRBJ2-2; V gene: TRBV7-8; D gene: NA; CDR3 length: 14; clone size: few; CDR3 DNA: TGTGCCAGCAGCTTACCGAGGATTACCGGGGAGCTGTTTTTT; CDR3 protein: CASSLPRITGELFF
J gene: TRBJ2-2; V gene: TRBV7-9; D gene: TRBD1; CDR3 length: 15; clone size: NA; CDR3 DNA: TGTGCCAGCAGCTTAGACACAGGGGGCCCCGGGGAGCTGTTTTTT; CDR3 protein: CASSLDTGGPGELFF
J gene: TRBJ2-5; V gene: TRBV7-8; D gene: NA; CDR3 length: 17; clone size: few; CDR3 DNA: TGTGCCAGCAGCTTAGTGGAAGTTAGCACACAACGAGAGACCCAGTACTTC; CDR3 protein: CASSLVEVSTQRETQYF
J gene: TRBJ2-1; V gene: TRBV2; D gene: NA; CDR3 length: 16; clone size: NA; CDR3 DNA: TGTGCCAGCGAGGCGGAGGGGGCCTGGGTGTACAATGAGCAGTTCTTC; CDR3 protein: CASEAEGAWVYNEQFF
J gene: TRBJ1-5; V gene: TRBV6-6; D gene: NA; CDR3 length: 13; clone size: NA; CDR3 DNA: TGTGCCAGCAGTTCTGGTCTCCGGCAGCCCCAGCATTTT; CDR3 protein: CASSSGLRQPQHF
J gene: TRBJ2-5; V gene: TRBV5-1; D gene: TRBD1; CDR3 length: 15; clone size: NA; CDR3 DNA: TGCGCCAGCAGGCCCTGGGACAGGGGCCAAGAGACCCAGTACTTC; CDR3 protein: CASRPWDRGQETQYF
J gene: TRBJ2-7; V gene: TRBV9; D gene: TRBD1; CDR3 length: 14; clone size: many; CDR3 DNA: TGTGCCAGCAGCGCGGGACAGGCACCCTACGAGCAGTACTTC; CDR3 protein: CASSAGQAPYEQYF
J gene: TRBJ1-5; V gene: TRBV20-1; D gene: TRBD1; CDR3 length: 13; clone size: many; CDR3 DNA: TGCAGTGCCGTAGCGACAGGGGGCGCGGGCCAGCATTTT; CDR3 protein: CSAVATGGAGQHF
J gene: TRBJ2-1; V gene: TRBV27; D gene: TRBD2; CDR3 length: 15; clone size: many; CDR3 DNA: TGTGCCAGCAGTCGCCCTTTAGCGGGAGGACTTCAGCAGTTCTTC; CDR3 protein: CASSRPLAGGLQQFF
J gene: TRBJ1-5; V gene: TRBV7-8; D gene: NA; CDR3 length: 19; clone size: few; CDR3 DNA: TGTGCCAGCAGCTTAGCTAGCGCCAGGTCAGGGTATAGCAATCAGCCCCAGCATTTT; CDR3 protein: CASSLASARSGYSNQPQHF
J gene: TRBJ1-1; V gene: TRBV11-3; D gene: NA; CDR3 length: 14; clone size: NA; CDR3 DNA: TGTGCCAGCAGCTTTCGTGGGGGGGCGGCTGAAGCTTTCTTT; CDR3 protein: CASSFRGGAAEAFF
J gene: TRBJ2-7; V gene: TRBV6-6; D gene: NA; CDR3 length: 12; clone size: many; CDR3 DNA: TGTGCCAGCAGTTACTCTCGATACGAGCAGTACTTC; CDR3 protein: CASSYSRYEQYF
J gene: TRBJ2-7; V gene: TRBV3-1; D gene: TRBD1; CDR3 length: 15; clone size: NA; CDR3 DNA: TGTGCCAGCAGCCAAGCTCCGGGACAGTCTTACGAGCAGTACTTC; CDR3 protein: CASSQAPGQSYEQYF
J gene: TRBJ2-3; V gene: TRBV2; D gene: TRBD2; CDR3 length: 15; clone size: NA; CDR3 DNA: TGTGCCAGCAGTCGGCGGACTAGCGGGAGACATACGCAGTATTTT; CDR3 protein: CASSRRTSGRHTQYF
J gene: TRBJ2-2; V gene: TRBV5-5; D gene: NA; CDR3 length: 16; clone size: few; CDR3 DNA: TGTGCCAGCAGCTTGGGGGGCAGGGTGAACACCGGGGAGCTGTTTTTT; CDR3 protein: CASSLGGRVNTGELFF
J gene: TRBJ2-3; V gene: TRBV2; D gene: NA; CDR3 length: 17; clone size: few; CDR3 DNA: TGTGCCAGCAGTGAAGAAACGCGGGTAATGAGCACAGATACGCAGTATTTT; CDR3 protein: CASSEETRVMSTDTQYF
J gene: TRBJ2-1; V gene: TRBV29-1; D gene: NA; CDR3 length: 14; clone size: NA; CDR3 DNA: TGCAGCGTTGGATTTGGGGGCTGGGGCAATGAGCAGTTCTTC; CDR3 protein: CSVGFGGWGNEQFF
J gene: TRBJ2-4; V gene: TRBV5-1; D gene: TRBD1; CDR3 length: 14; clone size: NA; CDR3 DNA: TGCGCCAGCAGCTTGGGTAGACAGGGGAACATTCAGTACTTC; CDR3 protein: CASSLGRQGNIQYF
J gene: TRBJ2-3; V gene: TRBV20-1; D gene: NA; CDR3 length: 15; clone size: many; CDR3 DNA: TGCAGTGCTGTTCCCCTAGTGCGGGCCACAGATACGCAGTATTTT; CDR3 protein: CSAVPLVRATDTQYF
J gene: TRBJ2-1; V gene: TRBV20-1; D gene: NA; CDR3 length: 15; clone size: few; CDR3 DNA: TGCAGTGCTAGCCCCCGGACCGCTCTGTCCAATGAGCAGTTCTTC; CDR3 protein: CSASPRTALSNEQFF
J gene: TRBJ1-1; V gene: TRBV15; D gene: TRBD1; CDR3 length: 13; clone size: many; CDR3 DNA: TGTGCCACCCGGGCAGGGGGTGACACTGAAGCTTTCTTT; CDR3 protein: CATRAGGDTEAFF
J gene: TRBJ2-3; V gene: TRBV11-2; D gene: NA; CDR3 length: 14; clone size: many; CDR3 DNA: TGTGCCAGCAGCTACCGTTGGGCCACAGATACGCAGTATTTT; CDR3 protein: CASSYRWATDTQYF
J gene: TRBJ2-7; V gene: TRBV27; D gene: TRBD2; CDR3 length: 18; clone size: many; CDR3 DNA: TGTGCCAGCAGTTTAAAAGGACTAGCGGACATCTACTCCTACGAGCAGTACTTC; CDR3 protein: CASSLKGLADIYSYEQYF
J gene: TRBJ2-3; V gene: TRBV2; D gene: TRBD2; CDR3 length: 20; clone size: NA; CDR3 DNA: TGTGCCAGCAGTGCCGGGACTAGCGGGAGGGCCCTCGGTTTAACAGATACGCAGTATTTT; CDR3 protein: CASSAGTSGRALGLTDTQYF
J gene: TRBJ2-7; V gene: TRBV5-4; D gene: NA; CDR3 length: 14; clone size: few; CDR3 DNA: TGTGCCAGCAGTCCAACAGGGACCTTTTCCGAGCAGTACTTC; CDR3 protein: CASSPTGTFSEQYF
J gene: TRBJ1-2; V gene: TRBV5-5; D gene: TRBD1; CDR3 length: 13; clone size: NA; CDR3 DNA: TGTGCCAGCACCCTGGACAGGGTGGAGGGCTACACCTTC; CDR3 protein: CASTLDRVEGYTF
J gene: TRBJ2-3; V gene: TRBV29-1; D gene: NA; CDR3 length: 14; clone size: NA; CDR3 DNA: TGCAGCGTTGATGCGGCGGGGGCAACAGATACGCAGTATTTT; CDR3 protein: CSVDAAGATDTQYF
J gene: TRBJ2-7; V gene: TRBV2; D gene: NA; CDR3 length: 13; clone size: NA; CDR3 DNA: TGTGCCAGCAGCTTCCTTGGGGGTGGCGAGCAGTACTTC; CDR3 protein: CASSFLGGGEQYF
J gene: TRBJ1-2; V gene: TRBV6-1; D gene: TRBD1; CDR3 length: 13; clone size: NA; CDR3 DNA: TGTGCCAGCAGTGAAAGGACAGGGTATGGCTACACCTTC; CDR3 protein: CASSERTGYGYTF
J gene: TRBJ2-7; V gene: TRBV4-1; D gene: TRBD1; CDR3 length: 13; clone size: NA; CDR3 DNA: TGCGCCAGCAGGCCCGGGGACAGCTACGAGCAGTACTTC; CDR3 protein: CASRPGDSYEQYF
J gene: TRBJ2-7; V gene: TRBV27; D gene: NA; CDR3 length: 14; clone size: NA; CDR3 DNA: TGTGCCAGCAGTTTCAAAGCTGAGACCTACGAGCAGTACTTC; CDR3 protein: CASSFKAETYEQYF
J gene: TRBJ2-1; V gene: TRBV5-8; D gene: NA; CDR3 length: 12; clone size: many; CDR3 DNA: TGTGCCAGCAGGCGGGATTACAATGAGCAGTTCTTC; CDR3 protein: CASRRDYNEQFF
J gene: TRBJ2-1; V gene: TRBV12-3/TRBV12-4; D gene: NA; CDR3 length: 16; clone size: few; CDR3 DNA: TGTGCCAGCAGTGTCGACTCCTTCGTCTCCTACAATGAGCAGTTCTTC; CDR3 protein: CASSVDSFVSYNEQFF
J gene: TRBJ1-3; V gene: TRBV11-2; D gene: NA; CDR3 length: 16; clone size: few; CDR3 DNA: TGTGCCAGCAGCTTTAAGTCCGTACGCTCTGGAAACACCATATATTTT; CDR3 protein: CASSFKSVRSGNTIYF
J gene: TRBJ2-4; V gene: TRBV4-1; D gene: TRBD2; CDR3 length: 19; clone size: few; CDR3 DNA: TGCGCCAGCAGCCAAGAAGGGACTAGAGGGGGTTGGGGCAAAAACATTCAGTACTTC; CDR3 protein: CASSQEGTRGGWGKNIQYF
J gene: TRBJ1-5; V gene: TRBV4-2; D gene: NA; CDR3 length: 14; clone size: few; CDR3 DNA: TGTGCCAGCAGCCAAGGGAGGATCGGCCAGCCCCAGCATTTT; CDR3 protein: CASSQGRIGQPQHF
J gene: TRBJ1-2; V gene: TRBV19; D gene: NA; CDR3 length: 18; clone size: NA; CDR3 DNA: TGTGCCAGTAGTATATTAGGGCAGGCCGGAGCCTGGGGCCGTGGCTACACCTTC; CDR3 protein: CASSILGQAGAWGRGYTF
J gene: TRBJ1-5; V gene: TRBV18; D gene: NA; CDR3 length: 14; clone size: many; CDR3 DNA: TGTGCCAGCTCACCACTAGCGGGCAATCAGCCCCAGCATTTT; CDR3 protein: CASSPLAGNQPQHF
J gene: TRBJ2-1; V gene: TRBV5-1; D gene: NA; CDR3 length: 15; clone size: few; CDR3 DNA: TGCGCCAGCAGCTTGGTAGCGGACTTCTACAATGAGCAGTTCTTC; CDR3 protein: CASSLVADFYNEQFF